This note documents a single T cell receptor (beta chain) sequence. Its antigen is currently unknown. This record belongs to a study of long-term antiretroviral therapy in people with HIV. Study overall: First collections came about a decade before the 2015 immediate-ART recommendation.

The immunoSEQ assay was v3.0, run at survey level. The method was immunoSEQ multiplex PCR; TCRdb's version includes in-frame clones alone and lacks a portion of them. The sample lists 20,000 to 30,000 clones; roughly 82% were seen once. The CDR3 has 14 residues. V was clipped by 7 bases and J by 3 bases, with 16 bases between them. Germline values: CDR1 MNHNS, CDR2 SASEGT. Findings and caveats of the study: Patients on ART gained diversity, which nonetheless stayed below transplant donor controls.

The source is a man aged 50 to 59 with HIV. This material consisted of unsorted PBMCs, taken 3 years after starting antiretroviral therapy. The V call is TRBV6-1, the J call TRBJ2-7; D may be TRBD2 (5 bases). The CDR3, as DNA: TGTGCCAGCAAAGCGAGCGGAGACCACTACGAGCAGTACTTC. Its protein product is CASKASGDHYEQYF.